Shown below are 5 T cell receptor beta chains from a single sample sequenced in a study of T cell repertoires in cytomegalovirus infection. For these TCRs, the target antigens are not known. TCRdb reprocessed the reads via MiXCR and lists one record per CDR3 protein. Among about 400,000 distinct CDR3 sequences listed, 34% were seen once. The input for sequencing was cultured PBMCs, taken from culture after CMV antigen stimulation. The origin of the receptors is a human donor in good health (CMV status not recorded). Some clones in this sample may be carry-over from other donors' samples.

In its sample, this clonotype was seen a few times. The V and J genes are TRBV7-2 and TRBJ2-3; D perhaps matches TRBD2 (5 bases). With 10 bases removed from V and 4 bases from J, the gap between germline ends came to 6 bases. Germline values: CDR1 SGHTA, CDR2 FQGNSA. This CDR3 has 10 residues. CDR3 protein: CATLADTQYF. For the CDR3, the DNA is TGTGCCACACTAGCAGATACGCAGTATTTT.

This clonotype was detected a few times. The chain couples TRBV28 to TRBJ1-5; possible D gene TRBD1, 5 bases. Trimming stripped 3 bases from V and 2 bases from J, with 11 bases between. In germline, CDR1 is MDHEN, CDR2 SYDVKM. The CDR3 has 15 residues. The CDR3 reads CASSFSGEGNQPQHF. Here the CDR3 DNA reads TGTGCCAGCAGTTTTTCGGGGGAGGGCAATCAGCCCCAGCATTTT.

This clonotype was seen only a few times. The gene calls are TRBV2 and TRBJ2-1; weak D call: TRBD2 (6 bases). Germline V lookup: CDR1 SNHLY, CDR2 FYNNEI. Trimming removed 11 bases at V and 10 bases at J, with 24 bases between. The CDR3 loop spans 14 amino acids. The CDR3 sequence is CAARGVAANTEQFF. In DNA form, the CDR3 reads TGTGCCGCACGGGGAGTAGCGGCAAATACGGAGCAGTTCTTC.

This chain links TRBV7-2 with TRBJ2-1; 7 nucleotides line up with TRBD2. Per the germline V gene, CDR1 is SGHTA and CDR2 is FQGNSA. There are 13 residues in the CDR3. After removal of 5 bases from V and 7 bases from J, the junction contained 5 bases not matched to a gene. CDR3 coding DNA: TGTGCCAGCAGCCCGTGGGGGGGAAATGAGCAGTTCTTC. Protein product: CASSPWGGNEQFF.

The genes are TRBV28 and TRBJ2-7, with 8 positions matching TRBD1. The junction had 7 bases not matched to a gene; V was cut back by 5 bases and J by 4 bases. The CDR3 runs 14 residues. Germline CDR1 reads MDHEN; CDR2 reads SYDVKM. CDR3 region: CASSGQGGKYEQYF. The CDR3 DNA reads TGTGCCAGCAGTGGACAGGGTGGAAAATACGAGCAGTACTTC.